These 21 T cell receptor beta chains were sequenced from one sample in a study of OX40 agonist ivuxolimab in advanced cancers. TCRdb keeps only in-frame clones here, not all; method: immunoSEQ multiplex PCR. The sample includes tens of thousands of clones, roughly 92% seen only once; the top ten take over 15%. The sequenced sample was CD4+ or CD8+ T cells sorted from blood, obtained in a trial of the OX40 agonist ivuxolimab. The origin of the receptors is an adult with an advanced solid tumor such as melanoma, head and neck, liver or kidney cancer.

The chain is built from TRBV28 and TRBJ1-6; TRBD1 aligns across 9 bases. Germline values: CDR1 MDHEN, CDR2 SYDVKM. J lost 5 bases, V lost 6 bases, and 5 bases had no gene match. CDR3 length equals 15 residues. CDR3 in amino acids: CASSPWTGDNSPLHF. The CDR3 DNA follows: TGTGCCAGCAGCCCCTGGACAGGGGATAATTCACCCCTCCACTTT.

This clone was recorded a few times. The chain employs TRBV19 and TRBJ1-2; D gene ambiguous. CDR1 is LNHDA and CDR2 is SQIVND in the germline V gene (reference sequence). The CDR3 has 13 amino acids. The germline V and J ends were trimmed by 4 bases and 4 bases, with 10 bases remaining between them. The CDR3 nucleotides read TGTGCCAGTAGTAACATCGAGTTCTATGGCTACACCTTC. Translation: CASSNIEFYGYTF.

This chain uses TRBV19 with TRBJ2-3; D is possibly TRBD2 (6 bases). This CDR3 contains 15 residues. V shed 1 base and J shed 6 bases, with 14 bases lying between them. CDR1 and CDR2 from the germline V gene are LNHDA and SQIVND (reference sequence). The CDR3 protein is CASSIAPGSSDTQYF. As DNA, the CDR3 is TGTGCCAGTAGTATAGCCCCCGGGAGTTCGGATACGCAGTATTTT.

The chain uses TRBV5-6 and TRBJ1-1; 7 bases are shared with TRBD1. The germline V gene encodes CDR1 SGHDT and CDR2 YYEEEE. Germline trimming cut 4 bases from V and 4 bases from J; bases unmatched to any gene: 1. This CDR3 has 12 residues. CDR3: CASSRQGTEAFF. In DNA, the CDR3 is TGTGCCAGCAGCCGACAGGGCACTGAAGCTTTCTTT.

V gene TRBV6-1 combines with J gene TRBJ2-7, with 8 bases lining up with TRBD1. The CDR3 is 15 residues long. V shed 2 bases, J shed 2 bases, and the junction held 5 bases outside the gene matches. The germline CDR1 and CDR2 sequences are MNHNS and SASEGT. The CDR3 DNA reads as TGTGCCAGCAGTGAATTAGGGACAGGCCCCTACGAGCAGTACTTC. Translating it yields CASSELGTGPYEQYF.

The genes are TRBV11-2 and TRBJ1-1, with D possibly TRBD1 on 5 matching bases. Trimming took 5 bases from V and 4 from J, leaving 11 bases between them. The germline V gene encodes CDR1 SGHAT and CDR2 FQNNGV. The CDR3 length is 13 residues. The CDR3 coding sequence is TGTGCCAGCAGCCTAAATACAGGCACTGAAGCTTTCTTT. The encoded protein is CASSLNTGTEAFF.

The V gene is TRBV28, the J gene TRBJ1-1, with D possibly being TRBD1 (5 bases). The length of the CDR3 is 14 residues. The germline V gene encodes CDR1 MDHEN and CDR2 SYDVKM. V gave up 1 base and J gave up 4 bases, with 10 bases separating them. The DNA for the CDR3 is TGTGCCAGCAGTTTATCGGGACGGAGCACTGAAGCTTTCTTT. This gives the protein CASSLSGRSTEAFF.

The chain has TRBV6-6 and TRBJ1-2, with D possibly TRBD1 on 6 matching bases. This CDR3 comprises 15 residues. V lost 0 bases and J lost 4, with 12 bases in between. CDR1 and CDR2 from the germline V gene are MNHNY and SVGAGI (reference sequence). The CDR3 protein is CASSYSDSASYGYTF. CDR3 in DNA: TGTGCCAGCAGTTACTCGGACAGCGCCAGCTATGGCTACACCTTC.

This clone was seen just once. One junction end disagrees with the germline gene, perhaps due to a read error. This chain joins TRBV28 and TRBJ2-1; 8 bases are shared with TRBD2. The germline V gene encodes CDR1 MDHEN and CDR2 SYDVKM. The CDR3 contains 14 residues. CDR3 loop: CAGSPGLGGGEQFF. DNA for the CDR3: TGTGCCGGCAGTCCGGGACTAGGAGGGGGTGAGCAGTTCTTC.

V is TRBV4-1 and J is TRBJ1-1; D gene uncertain. The ends were cut back, 0 bases at V and 3 bases at J, with 8 bases in the middle. The germline CDR1 and CDR2 sequences are MGHRA and YSYEKL. The CDR3 is 14 amino acids. CDR3 nucleotides: TGCGCCAGCAGCCAAGATAGGGAGGACACTGAAGCTTTCTTT. As protein: CASSQDREDTEAFF.

A remark on this clone: Other DNA sequences in the same sample also yield this CDR3. This rearrangement joins TRBV19 to TRBJ1-1; D is undetermined. Germline CDR1 is LNHDA and CDR2 is SQIVND (reference sequence). This CDR3 has 13 amino acids. V was cut by 5 bases and J by 0 bases, with 7 bases left in between. The CDR3 DNA sequence: TGTGCCAGTAGTCTCTCGATGAACACTGAAGCTTTCTTT. Protein sequence: CASSLSMNTEAFF.

This chain uses TRBV4-1 with TRBJ1-1; no firm D call. Trimming removed 4 bases from V and 6 bases from J, with 6 bases in between. The CDR3 extends over 11 amino acids. Germline CDR1 MGHRA, CDR2 YSYEKL. CDR3 DNA: TGCGCCAGCAGCCTTCACGCTGAAGCTTTCTTT. It translates to CASSLHAEAFF.

The chain has TRBV13 and TRBJ2-2; a weak D match, TRBD1 (6 bases). The CDR3 consists of 14 residues. V was trimmed by 4 bases and J by 6 bases, leaving 12 bases between them. Germline values: CDR1 PRHDT, CDR2 FYEKMQ (reference sequence). CDR3 amino acids: CASSYGQSAGELFF. The DNA of the CDR3 is TGTGCCAGCAGCTACGGACAGTCGGCCGGGGAGCTGTTTTTT.

The CDR3 DNA follows: TGTGCCAGTAGTCCCGGACAGTTAAACTACGAGCAGTACTTC. It is translated as CASSPGQLNYEQYF. This sequence joins TRBV19 and TRBJ2-7, with TRBD1 as a possible D gene (6 bases). The V end was cut by 5 bases, the J end by 3 bases, with 14 bases between. The CDR3 is 14 residues long. Germline V gene data show CDR1 as LNHDA and CDR2 as SQIVND (reference sequence).

The chain uses TRBV5-1 and TRBJ1-2, with unresolved D. Per germline, CDR1 SGHRS and CDR2 YFSETQ. Trimming removed 0 bases at V and 3 bases at J, with 9 bases between. This CDR3 contains 14 residues. CDR3 in DNA: TGCGCCAGCAGCTTGGCTGCGGATGACTATGGCTACACCTTC. Translated: CASSLAADDYGYTF.

The genes are TRBV9 and TRBJ1-2, with D unclear. Deletions cut 3 bases from V and 0 bases from J, with 12 bases between. This CDR3 has 15 amino acids. The germline V gene has CDR1 SGDLS and CDR2 YYNGEE. The chain's CDR3 is CASSADPDANYGYTF. In nucleotides, the CDR3 is TGTGCCAGCAGCGCGGATCCGGACGCTAACTATGGCTACACCTTC. Variable domain in full (rest from reference TRBV9 and TRBJ1-2): DSGVTQTPKHLITATGQRVTLRCSPRSGDLSVYWYQQSLDQGLQFLIQYYNGEERAKGNILERFSAQQFPDLHSELNLSSLELGDSALYFCASSADPDANYGYTFGSGTRLTVV.

The genes are TRBV6-1 and TRBJ1-3; the D is unclear. The V end was cut by 4 bases, the J end by 0 bases, with 16 bases between. CDR3 length equals 17 residues. Germline CDR1 and CDR2: MNHNS and SASEGT. CDR3 DNA sequence: TGTGCCAGCAGTGGCAATTCGGCAGGCTACTCTGGAAACACCATATATTTT. The encoded protein is CASSGNSAGYSGNTIYF.

In this sample, this clone is medium-sized (0.01 to 0.1%). The chain recombines TRBV28 with TRBJ2-1; 8 bases map to TRBD1. In germline, CDR1 is MDHEN, CDR2 SYDVKM. This CDR3 is 16 amino acids long. V trimming: 5 bases; J trimming: 4 bases; junction bases outside the gene matches: 10. The CDR3 bases are TGTGCCAGCAGTCTTACGACAGGGGCTAATTACAATGAGCAGTTCTTC. Amino acids: CASSLTTGANYNEQFF. Full variable domain (missing parts from reference TRBV28 and TRBJ2-1): DVKVTQSSRYLVKRTGEKVFLECVQDMDHENMFWYRQDPGLGLRLIYFSYDVKMKEKGDIPEGYSVSREKKERFSLILESASTNQTSMYLCASSLTTGANYNEQFFGPGTRLTVL.

The chain links TRBV27 to TRBJ2-7; TRBD2 matches 7 bases. Germline assignment: CDR1 MNHEY and CDR2 SMNVEV (reference sequence). With 3 bases clipped from V and 7 bases from J, the junction kept 9 bases outside the gene matches. This CDR3 has 14 residues. CDR3 nucleotide sequence: TGTGCCAGCAGTTTCGTGGGAGGGGAGTCGGAGCAGTACTTC. It codes for CASSFVGGESEQYF.

This clone has just one count. The chain is built from TRBV9 and TRBJ2-3; 11 nucleotides align to TRBD2. Germline CDR1 reads SGDLS; CDR2 reads YYNGEE. CDR3 length: 17 amino acids. The junction had 8 bases not matched to a gene; V was cut back by 0 bases and J by 5 bases. For the CDR3, the DNA is TGTGCCAGCAGCGTAGAAGGGCTAGCGGGGGGAGAAGATACGCAGTATTTT. It encodes CASSVEGLAGGEDTQYF. The full variable domain, rest sourced from reference TRBV9 and TRBJ2-3, is DSGVTQTPKHLITATGQRVTLRCSPRSGDLSVYWYQQSLDQGLQFLIQYYNGEERAKGNILERFSAQQFPDLHSELNLSSLELGDSALYFCASSVEGLAGGEDTQYFGPGTRLTVL.

This clone was found many times. J is TRBJ2-1 and V is TRBV27, with 12 bases that match TRBD2. The CDR3 is 16 amino acids. Germline lookup yields CDR1 MNHEY and CDR2 SMNVEV (reference sequence). V lost 7 bases to trimming and J lost 2 bases; unmatched junction nucleotides: 6. CDR3 sequence reads: CASTGPSGGAYNEQFF. In nucleotides, the CDR3 is TGTGCCAGCACCGGCCCTAGCGGGGGGGCCTACAATGAGCAGTTCTTC.